This TCR beta chain was identified during a study of T cells in Graves' hyperthyroidism and ophthalmopathy. Study-level results: Peripheral blood also featured most of the thyroid clonotypes expanded above 0.001.

Amplified regions were TCR beta CDR3 sequences from RNA transcripts. First-round RT-PCR of the TCR CDR3 relied on the HTBI primer set. From the multiplex PCR reads, TCRdb called clonotypes with MiXCR, one entry per CDR3 protein. This repertoire shows over 650,000 distinct CDR3 sequences, roughly 15% found once; its top ten account for approximately 8.4%. With respect to this clonotype: Its antigen is undetermined.

The CDR3 is 15 amino acids. Germline V lookup: CDR1 KGHSH, CDR2 LQKENI. V lost 3 bases, J lost 1 base, and 11 bases lay in between. V usage is TRBV18 and J usage is TRBJ2-3, with TRBD1 as a possible D gene (6 bases). Sequences were obtained from blood. The sequence came from a man aged 18 to 29 with Graves' hyperthyroidism. The chain's CDR3 is CASSPDGQRTDTQYF. CDR3 in DNA: TGTGCCAGCTCACCTGACGGACAGCGCACAGATACGCAGTATTTT.